These T cell receptor beta chains were read from a single sample in a study of T cells in Graves' hyperthyroidism and ophthalmopathy. TCRdb passed the multiplex PCR reads through MiXCR, listing each CDR3 protein once. The table records about 610,000 distinct CDR3 sequences, about a sixth of them present only once. Sequencing used blood. Receptor source: a woman aged 40 to 49 with Graves' ophthalmopathy. Each CDR3 is given with its conserved first and last residue. D genes are given only for firm matches. Each size is once, few, many, or a class for an expanded clone.

many TRBD1 TRBJ2-1 TRBV28 CASSWDRDNEQFF TGTGCCAGCAGTTGGGACAGGGACAATGAGCAGTTCTTC
many . TRBJ2-7 TRBV11-2 CASSFLLAYEQYF TGTGCCAGCAGCTTTTTACTAGCCTACGAGCAGTACTTC
many . TRBJ2-2 TRBV20-1 CSARTELNTGELFF TGCAGTGCTAGAACAGAGCTTAACACCGGGGAGCTGTTTTTT
few TRBD1 TRBJ1-2 TRBV18 CASSPPGGGHGYTF TGTGCCAGCTCACCACCTGGAGGGGGCCATGGCTACACCTTC
many . TRBJ2-7 TRBV20-1 CSARDRFRMSSYEQYF TGCAGTGCTAGAGATCGATTTCGAATGAGCTCCTACGAGCAGTACTTC
many . TRBJ2-2 TRBV18 CASSPVLGDTGELFF TGTGCCAGCTCACCAGTCCTGGGAGACACCGGGGAGCTGTTTTTT
many . TRBJ2-1 TRBV28 CASRTASNSYNEQFF TGTGCCAGCAGGACGGCTAGCAATTCCTACAATGAGCAGTTCTTC
few . TRBJ1-5 TRBV7-9 CASSQPGQTGSNQPQHF TGTGCCAGCAGCCAACCCGGACAGACGGGTAGCAATCAGCCCCAGCATTTT
many TRBD1 TRBJ1-1 TRBV18 CASSPQGAGLMNTEAFF TGTGCCAGCTCACCACAGGGGGCAGGGCTAATGAACACTGAAGCTTTCTTT
few . TRBJ2-3 TRBV30 CAAQLLPSRLDTQYF TGTGCCGCTCAACTCCTCCCGAGCCGGTTAGATACGCAGTATTTT
many TRBD1 TRBJ1-2 TRBV28 CASSEGQGADGYTF TGTGCCAGCAGCGAAGGACAGGGGGCGGATGGCTACACCTTC
many TRBD2 TRBJ2-7 TRBV5-1 CASSEYGAGVYEQYF TGCGCCAGCAGCGAGTACGGGGCGGGGGTCTACGAGCAGTACTTC
few TRBD1 TRBJ1-2 TRBV7-3 CASSTRTGGGYTF TGTGCCAGCAGCACCAGGACAGGGGGCGGCTACACCTTC
many . TRBJ1-1 TRBV2 CASEREPMNTEAFF TGTGCCAGCGAGAGAGAACCGATGAACACTGAAGCTTTCTTT
many TRBD2 TRBJ2-3 TRBV2 CASSFGLAGVGDTQYF TGTGCCAGCAGCTTCGGACTAGCGGGGGTTGGAGATACGCAGTATTTT
few . TRBJ1-6 TRBV27 CASSRAKETYNSPLHF TGTGCCAGCAGTCGCGCCAAGGAGACCTATAATTCACCCCTCCACTTT